One sample yielded the 14 T cell receptor beta chains listed below, sequenced in a study of CD8+ T cells in alopecia areata. Stated treatment: oral pan-JAK inhibitor, 5-10 mg twice daily. Extraction and reverse transcription of RNA yielded cDNA as the sequencing template. Method: immunoSEQ multiplex PCR; TCRdb's copy keeps in-frame clones and lacks some. The sample carries approximately 150,000 clones, approximately 60% recorded once. The source material was CD4+ T cells sorted from blood, sampled at week 24, from a patient treated with tofacitinib. The receptors here all came from a human donor with alopecia areata.

This clone appeared a few times. The chain links TRBV14 to TRBJ2-2, with no clear D. Trimming left V 1 base short and J 7 bases short, with 7 bases between. CDR3 length: 13 amino acids. Germline V gene data show CDR1 as SGHDN and CDR2 as FVKESK. The CDR3 bases are TGTGCCAGCAGCCAAGCCCGACTCGGGGAGCTGTTTTTT. This gives the protein CASSQARLGELFF. The full variable domain, its missing parts supplied by reference TRBV14 and TRBJ2-2, is EAGVTQFPSHSVIEKGQTVTLRCDPISGHDNLYWYRRVMGKEIKFLLHFVKESKQDESGMPNNRFLAERTGGTYSTLKVQPAELEDSGVYFCASSQARLGELFFGEGSRLTVL.

In this sample, this clone turned up a few times. The rearrangement uses TRBV6-5 and TRBJ1-2, with TRBD1 identical over 7 bases. CDR3 length equals 13 residues. Germline CDR1 is MNHEY and CDR2 is SVGAGI. The V segment lost 8 bases and the J segment 6 bases; nucleotides outside the gene matches: 9. Here the CDR3 reads CASSLRQGHGYTF. In DNA, the CDR3 is TGTGCCAGCTCTTTGCGACAGGGCCATGGCTACACCTTC.

The chain has TRBV10-2 and TRBJ1-2; tentatively, D is TRBD1 (5 bases). The length of the CDR3 is 15 residues. V lost 3 bases and J 6 bases, leaving 17 bases between the germline ends. CDR1 WSHSY and CDR2 SAAADI come from the germline V gene. The CDR3 DNA is TGCGCCAGCAGTGATTTCGGGGACTCGAGGCATGGCTACACCTTC. This encodes CASSDFGDSRHGYTF.

This clone was seen at least ten times. The gene calls are TRBV6-6 and TRBJ1-3; D possibly corresponds to TRBD1 (5 bases). Per germline, CDR1 MNHNY and CDR2 SVGAGI (reference sequence). The CDR3 is made up of 15 amino acids. Between the trimmed V and J ends, which lost 0 bases and 2 bases, there was a span of 8 bases. CDR3 sequence (DNA): TGTGCCAGCAGTTACTCAGGGACCGCTGGAAACACCATATATTTT. Translation: CASSYSGTAGNTIYF.

V usage is TRBV2 and J usage is TRBJ1-2, with 7 nucleotides matching TRBD1. Germline V gene lookup returns CDR1 SNHLY and CDR2 FYNNEI. The CDR3 totals 13 residues. The trim removed 7 bases at V and 8 bases at J, leaving 10 bases unmatched. DNA for the CDR3: TGTGCCAGCAAAACAGGGGACTTTGGAGGCTACACCTTC. Amino acids: CASKTGDFGGYTF.

V usage is TRBV5-1 and J usage is TRBJ1-5; D is perhaps TRBD1 (5 bases). CDR1 and CDR2 from the germline V gene are SGHRS and YFSETQ. The germline V and J ends were trimmed by 0 bases and 7 bases, with 8 bases remaining between them. The CDR3 totals 13 residues. The CDR3 nucleotides read TGCGCCAGCAGCTTGGCCGCAGGGCAGCCCCAGCATTTT. The encoded protein is CASSLAAGQPQHF.

This clone was found a few times. The rearrangement uses TRBV29-1 and TRBJ1-5, with TRBD1 identical over 8 bases. This CDR3 region has 13 residues. Germline assignment: CDR1 SQVTM and CDR2 ANQGSEA. V lost 6 bases and J lost 0; bases outside the gene matches: 1. The CDR3 DNA follows: TGCAGCGTCCAGGGGGCTAGCAATCAGCCCCAGCATTTT. It yields the protein CSVQGASNQPQHF.

This clone was counted only a few times. The chain uses TRBV29-1 and TRBJ2-7, with D tentatively TRBD1 (6 bases). The V gene's germline CDR1 is SQVTM and CDR2 ANQGSEA. This CDR3 has 12 amino acids. Trimming pared 6 bases from V and 0 bases from J, leaving 9 bases between. CDR3 DNA sequence: TGCAGCGTCCGGGACACCTCCTACGAGCAGTACTTC. Translation: CSVRDTSYEQYF.

This chain joins TRBV9 and TRBJ2-7; tentatively, D is TRBD2 (6 bases). Trimming shortened V by 7 bases and J by 6 bases, and 17 bases separated the two germline ends. Germline V gives CDR1 SGDLS, CDR2 YYNGEE. The length of the CDR3 is 13 residues. This chain's CDR3 is CASALSGEGEQYF. The DNA for the CDR3 is TGTGCCAGCGCCCTGTCGGGGGAAGGCGAGCAGTACTTC.

This rearrangement joins TRBV28 to TRBJ1-2; tentative D call: TRBD1 (6 bases). Germline V lookup: CDR1 MDHEN, CDR2 SYDVKM. CDR3 length: 14 amino acids. Trimming took 5 bases from V and 3 from J, leaving 13 bases between them. The CDR3 DNA sequence: TGTGCCAGCAGTCCCAGGACAGCGGACTATGGCTACACCTTC. Residues: CASSPRTADYGYTF.

This clone was detected a few times. The V gene is TRBV7-2, the J gene TRBJ1-1; 7 bases agree with TRBD1. There are 14 residues in the CDR3. The germline CDR1 and CDR2 sequences are SGHTA and FQGNSA. V trimming: 3 bases; J trimming: 1 base; junction bases outside the gene matches: 2. CDR3 bases: TGTGCCAGCAGCTTTAAGGGGGCGAACACTGAAGCTTTCTTT. Translating gives CASSFKGANTEAFF. The full variable domain, with the rest looked up from reference TRBV7-2 and TRBJ1-1, is GAGVSQSPSNKVTEKGKDVELRCDPISGHTALYWYRQSLGQGLEFLIYFQGNSAPDKSGLPSDRFSAERTGGSVSTLTIQRTQQEDSAVYLCASSFKGANTEAFFGQGTRLTVV.

The sample holds a few counts of this clone. J is TRBJ1-5 and V is TRBV19; D unresolved. This CDR3 contains 13 residues. Trimming cost V 4 bases and J 4 bases, with 8 bases left between them. Germline V gene sequence: CDR1 LNHDA, CDR2 SQIVND (reference sequence). CDR3: CASSKDRNQPQHF. CDR3 nucleotides: TGTGCCAGTAGTAAGGACCGGAATCAGCCCCAGCATTTT. Based on the CDR3 plus reference TRBV19 and TRBJ1-5, the full variable domain is DGGITQSPKYLFRKEGQNVTLSCEQNLNHDAMYWYRQDPGQGLRLIYYSQIVNDFQKGDIAEGYSVSREKKESFPLTVTSAQKNPTAFYLCASSKDRNQPQHFGDGTRLSIL.

This chain connects TRBV13 to TRBJ2-3; no reliable D call. Per the germline V gene, CDR1 is PRHDT and CDR2 is FYEKMQ (reference sequence). The V gene lost 5 bases and the J gene lost 1 base, with 13 bases spanning the gap. This CDR3 is built from 15 residues. CDR3 loop: CASSQVGQGTDTQYF. CDR3 nucleotide sequence: TGTGCCAGCAGCCAAGTGGGCCAGGGCACAGATACGCAGTATTTT.

The chain employs TRBV30 and TRBJ2-3, with no clear D. From germline, CDR1 is GTSNPN and CDR2 SVGIG (reference sequence). V shed 0 bases and J shed 1 base, with 8 bases lying between them. The CDR3 consists of 14 residues. In DNA form, the CDR3 reads TGTGCCTGGAGTGTTGTCATGCGCACAGATACGCAGTATTTT. It yields the protein CAWSVVMRTDTQYF. The entire variable domain, with the rest obtained from reference TRBV30 and TRBJ2-3, is as follows: SQTIHQWPATLVQPVGSPLSLECTVEGTSNPNLYWYRQAAGRGLQLLFYSVGIGQISSEVPQNLSASRPQDRQFILSSKKLLLSDSGFYLCAWSVVMRTDTQYFGPGTRLTVL.